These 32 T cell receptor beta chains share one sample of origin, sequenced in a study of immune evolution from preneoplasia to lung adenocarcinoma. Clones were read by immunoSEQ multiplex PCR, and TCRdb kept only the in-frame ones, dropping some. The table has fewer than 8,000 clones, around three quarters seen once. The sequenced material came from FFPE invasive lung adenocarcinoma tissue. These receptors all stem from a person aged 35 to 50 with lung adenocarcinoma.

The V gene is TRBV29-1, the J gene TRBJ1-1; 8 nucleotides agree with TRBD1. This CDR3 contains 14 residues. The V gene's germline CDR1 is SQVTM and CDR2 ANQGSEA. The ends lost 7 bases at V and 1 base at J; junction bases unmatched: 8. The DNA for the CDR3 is TGCAGCGGATCGACAGGGGTCGCGAACACTGAAGCTTTCTTT. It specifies CSGSTGVANTEAFF.

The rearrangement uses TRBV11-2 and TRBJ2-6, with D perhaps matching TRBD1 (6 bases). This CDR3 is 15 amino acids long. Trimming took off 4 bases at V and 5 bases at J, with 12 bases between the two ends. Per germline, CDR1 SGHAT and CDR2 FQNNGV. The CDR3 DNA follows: TGTGCCAGCAGCTCATACCGGGACAGGGCCAACGTCCTGACTTTC. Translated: CASSSYRDRANVLTF.

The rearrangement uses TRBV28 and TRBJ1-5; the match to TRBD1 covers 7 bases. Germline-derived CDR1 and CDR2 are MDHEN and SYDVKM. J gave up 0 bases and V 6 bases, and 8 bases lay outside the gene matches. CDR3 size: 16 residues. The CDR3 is CASSLGQDYSNQPQHF. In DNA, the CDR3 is TGTGCCAGCAGCCTAGGACAGGACTATAGCAATCAGCCCCAGCATTTT. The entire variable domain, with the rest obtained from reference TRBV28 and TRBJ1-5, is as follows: DVKVTQSSRYLVKRTGEKVFLECVQDMDHENMFWYRQDPGLGLRLIYFSYDVKMKEKGDIPEGYSVSREKKERFSLILESASTNQTSMYLCASSLGQDYSNQPQHFGDGTRLSIL.

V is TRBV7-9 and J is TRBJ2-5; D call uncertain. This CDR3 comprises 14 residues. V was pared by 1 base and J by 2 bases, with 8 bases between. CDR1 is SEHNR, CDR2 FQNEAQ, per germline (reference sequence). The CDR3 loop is CASSLDTLQETQYF. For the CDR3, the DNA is TGTGCCAGCAGCTTAGACACATTGCAAGAGACCCAGTACTTC.

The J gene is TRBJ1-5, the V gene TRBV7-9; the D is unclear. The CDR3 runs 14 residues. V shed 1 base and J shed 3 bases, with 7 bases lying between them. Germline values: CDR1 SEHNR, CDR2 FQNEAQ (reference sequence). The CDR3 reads CASSLEGSNQPQHF. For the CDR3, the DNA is TGTGCCAGCAGCTTAGAAGGTTCCAATCAGCCCCAGCATTTT.

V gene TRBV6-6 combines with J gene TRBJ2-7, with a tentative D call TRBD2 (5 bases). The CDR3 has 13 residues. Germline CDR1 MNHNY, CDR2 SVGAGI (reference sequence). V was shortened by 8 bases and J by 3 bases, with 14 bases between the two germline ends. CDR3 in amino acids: CASCPGLDYEQYF. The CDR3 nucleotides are TGTGCCAGCTGTCCGGGATTAGACTACGAGCAGTACTTC.

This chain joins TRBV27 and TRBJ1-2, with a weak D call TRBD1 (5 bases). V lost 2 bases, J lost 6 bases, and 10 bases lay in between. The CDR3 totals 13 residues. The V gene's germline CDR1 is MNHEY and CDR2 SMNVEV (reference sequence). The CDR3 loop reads CASSLSRRDGYTF. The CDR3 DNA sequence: TGTGCCAGCAGTTTAAGTCGCAGGGATGGCTACACCTTC.

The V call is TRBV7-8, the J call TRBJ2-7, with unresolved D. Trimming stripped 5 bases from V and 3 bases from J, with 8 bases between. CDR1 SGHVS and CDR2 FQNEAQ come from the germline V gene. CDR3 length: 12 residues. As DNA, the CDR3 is TGTGCCAGCAGCCTAGAGCGCTACGAGCAGTACTTC. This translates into CASSLERYEQYF.

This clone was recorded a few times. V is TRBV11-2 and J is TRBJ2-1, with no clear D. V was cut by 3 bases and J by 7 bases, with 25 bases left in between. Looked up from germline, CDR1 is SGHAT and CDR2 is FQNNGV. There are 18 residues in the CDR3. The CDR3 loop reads CASSLGQSDLLTRNEQFF. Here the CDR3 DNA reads TGTGCCAGCAGCTTGGGCCAGAGTGACCTCCTAACCCGGAATGAGCAGTTCTTC. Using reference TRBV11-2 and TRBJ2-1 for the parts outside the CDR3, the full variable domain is EAGVAQSPRYKIIEKRQSVAFWCNPISGHATLYWYQQILGQGPKLLIQFQNNGVVDDSQLPKDRFSAERLKGVDSTLKIQPAKLEDSAVYLCASSLGQSDLLTRNEQFFGPGTRLTVL.

CDR3 region: CATSRDRRQGAHGNTIYF. Written as DNA, the CDR3 is TGTGCCACCAGCAGAGACAGGAGACAGGGGGCGCATGGAAACACCATATATTTT. The chain couples TRBV15 to TRBJ1-3, with 10 bases aligning to TRBD1. Germline V gene data show CDR1 as LNHNV and CDR2 as YYDKDF (reference sequence). J was trimmed by 3 bases and V by 0 bases; bases with no gene match: 8. CDR3 length: 18 amino acids. The variable domain in full, with the rest retrieved from reference TRBV15 and TRBJ1-3, is DAMVIQNPRYQVTQFGKPVTLSCSQTLNHNVMYWYQQKSSQAPKLLFHYYDKDFNNEADTPDNFQSRRPNTSFCFLDIRSPGLGDTAMYLCATSRDRRQGAHGNTIYFGEGSWLTVV.

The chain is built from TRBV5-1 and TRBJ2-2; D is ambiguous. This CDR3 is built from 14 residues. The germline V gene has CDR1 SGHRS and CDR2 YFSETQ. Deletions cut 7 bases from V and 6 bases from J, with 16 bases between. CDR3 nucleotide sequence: TGCGCCAGCCTCCTGCGGCCCGGGTCCGGGGAGCTGTTTTTT. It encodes CASLLRPGSGELFF.

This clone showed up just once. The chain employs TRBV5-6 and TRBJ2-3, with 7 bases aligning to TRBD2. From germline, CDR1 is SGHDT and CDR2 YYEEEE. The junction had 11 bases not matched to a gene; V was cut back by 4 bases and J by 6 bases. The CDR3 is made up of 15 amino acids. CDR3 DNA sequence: TGTGCCAGCAGCCAAACTAGCGCCAATAGGGATACGCAGTATTTT. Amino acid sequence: CASSQTSANRDTQYF.

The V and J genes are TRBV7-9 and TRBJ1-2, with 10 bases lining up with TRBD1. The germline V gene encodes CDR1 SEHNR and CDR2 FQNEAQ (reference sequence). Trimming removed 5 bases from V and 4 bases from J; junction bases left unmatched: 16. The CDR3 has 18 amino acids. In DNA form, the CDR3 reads TGTGCCAGCAGCATCTTTAACCTTGGACAGGGGGGGTCCTATGGCTACACCTTC. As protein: CASSIFNLGQGGSYGYTF.

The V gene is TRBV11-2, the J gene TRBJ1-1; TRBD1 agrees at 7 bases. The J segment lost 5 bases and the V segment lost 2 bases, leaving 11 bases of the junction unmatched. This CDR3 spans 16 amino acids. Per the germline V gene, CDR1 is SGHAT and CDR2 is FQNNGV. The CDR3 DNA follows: TGTGCCAGCAGCTTATTGACGACAGGGCTGGGTACTGAAGCTTTCTTT. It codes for CASSLLTTGLGTEAFF. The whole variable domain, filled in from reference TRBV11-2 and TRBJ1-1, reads EAGVAQSPRYKIIEKRQSVAFWCNPISGHATLYWYQQILGQGPKLLIQFQNNGVVDDSQLPKDRFSAERLKGVDSTLKIQPAKLEDSAVYLCASSLLTTGLGTEAFFGQGTRLTVV.

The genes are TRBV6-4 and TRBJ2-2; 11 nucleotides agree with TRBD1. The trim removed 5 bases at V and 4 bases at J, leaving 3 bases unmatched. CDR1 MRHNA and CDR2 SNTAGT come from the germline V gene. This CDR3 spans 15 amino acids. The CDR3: CASSTGTGGTGELFF. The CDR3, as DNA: TGTGCCAGCAGTACCGGGACAGGGGGCACCGGGGAGCTGTTTTTT.

Here the CDR3 reads CASSESSVTEAFF. CDR3 in DNA: TGTGCCAGCAGTGAAAGTAGTGTGACTGAAGCTTTCTTT. The chain employs TRBV6-1 and TRBJ1-1; D is unclear. CDR3 length equals 13 residues. The V gene's germline CDR1 is MNHNS and CDR2 SASEGT. V lost 2 bases, J lost 5 bases, and 9 bases lay in between.

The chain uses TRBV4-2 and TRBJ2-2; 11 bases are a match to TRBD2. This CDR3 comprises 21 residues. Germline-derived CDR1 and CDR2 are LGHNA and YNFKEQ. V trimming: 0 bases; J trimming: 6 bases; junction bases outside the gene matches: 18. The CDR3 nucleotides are TGTGCCAGCAGCCAAGATAGGTTTTCGTTACTAGCGGGGGATAGTGCCGGGGAGCTGTTTTTT. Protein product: CASSQDRFSLLAGDSAGELFF.

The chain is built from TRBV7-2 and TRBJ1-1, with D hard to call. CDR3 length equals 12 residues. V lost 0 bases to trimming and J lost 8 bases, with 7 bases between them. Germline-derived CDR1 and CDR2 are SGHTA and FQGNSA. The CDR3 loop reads CASSLAWREAFF. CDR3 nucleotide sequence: TGTGCCAGCAGCTTAGCGTGGAGGGAAGCTTTCTTT.

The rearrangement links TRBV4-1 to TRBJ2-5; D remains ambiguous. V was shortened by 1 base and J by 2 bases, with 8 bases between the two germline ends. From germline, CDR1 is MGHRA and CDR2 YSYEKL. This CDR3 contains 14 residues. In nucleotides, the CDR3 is TGCGCCAGCAGCCAAGTTACAGTACAAGAGACCCAGTACTTC. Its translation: CASSQVTVQETQYF.

The CDR3 loop is CASSQEQVSGELFF. Written as DNA, the CDR3 is TGTGCCAGCAGCCAAGAGCAGGTCTCCGGGGAGCTGTTTTTT. The rearrangement joins TRBV4-2 to TRBJ2-2; D not certain. Trimming removed 0 bases from V and 6 bases from J, with 8 bases in between. The CDR3 runs to 14 residues. The germline CDR1 and CDR2 sequences are LGHNA and YNFKEQ.

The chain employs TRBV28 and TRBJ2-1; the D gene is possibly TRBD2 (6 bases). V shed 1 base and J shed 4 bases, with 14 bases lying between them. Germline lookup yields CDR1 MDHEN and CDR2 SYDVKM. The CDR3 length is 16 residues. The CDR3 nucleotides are TGTGCCAGCAGTTTATACCCGACTAGTAGGTACAATGAGCAGTTCTTC. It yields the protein CASSLYPTSRYNEQFF.

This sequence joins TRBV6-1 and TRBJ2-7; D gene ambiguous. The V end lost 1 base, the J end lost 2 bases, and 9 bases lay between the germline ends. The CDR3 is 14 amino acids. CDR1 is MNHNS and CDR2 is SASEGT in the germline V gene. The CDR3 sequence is CASSEGVGPYEQYF. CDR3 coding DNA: TGTGCCAGCAGTGAAGGGGTCGGCCCCTACGAGCAGTACTTC.

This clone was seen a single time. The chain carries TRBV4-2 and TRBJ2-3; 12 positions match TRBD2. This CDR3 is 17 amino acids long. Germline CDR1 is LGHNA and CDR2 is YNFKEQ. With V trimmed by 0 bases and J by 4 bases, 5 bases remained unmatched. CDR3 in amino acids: CASSQDGTSGYADTQYF. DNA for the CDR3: TGTGCCAGCAGCCAAGATGGGACTAGCGGGTACGCAGATACGCAGTATTTT.

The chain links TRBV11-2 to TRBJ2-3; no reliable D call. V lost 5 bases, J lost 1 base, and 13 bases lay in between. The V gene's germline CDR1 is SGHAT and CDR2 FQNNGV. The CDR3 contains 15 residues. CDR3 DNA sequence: TGTGCCAGCAGCCCAAACTCCCCTGGCACAGATACGCAGTATTTT. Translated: CASSPNSPGTDTQYF.

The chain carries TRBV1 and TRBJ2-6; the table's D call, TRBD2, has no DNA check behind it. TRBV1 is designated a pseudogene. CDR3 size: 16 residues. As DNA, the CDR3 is TGCACCAGCAGCCACGCGTGTTTGTGCAGGGCCAACGTCCTGACTTTC. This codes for CTSSHACLCRANVLTF.

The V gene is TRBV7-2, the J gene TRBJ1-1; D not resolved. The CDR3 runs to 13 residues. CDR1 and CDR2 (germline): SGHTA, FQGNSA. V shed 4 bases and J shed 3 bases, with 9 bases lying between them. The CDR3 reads CASSSYIDTEAFF. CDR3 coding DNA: TGTGCCAGCAGCTCCTACATTGACACTGAAGCTTTCTTT.

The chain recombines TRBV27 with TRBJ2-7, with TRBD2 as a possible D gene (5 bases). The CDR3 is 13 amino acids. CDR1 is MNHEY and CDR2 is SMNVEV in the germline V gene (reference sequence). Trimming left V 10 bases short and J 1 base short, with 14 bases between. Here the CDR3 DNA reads TGTGCCACCTCGGACTCTCCTTCCTACGAGCAGTACTTC. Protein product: CATSDSPSYEQYF.

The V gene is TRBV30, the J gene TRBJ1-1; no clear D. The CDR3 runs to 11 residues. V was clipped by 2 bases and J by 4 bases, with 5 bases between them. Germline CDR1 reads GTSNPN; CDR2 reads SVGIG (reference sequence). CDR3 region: CAWSLPTEAFF. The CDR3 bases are TGTGCCTGGAGTCTCCCCACTGAAGCTTTCTTT.

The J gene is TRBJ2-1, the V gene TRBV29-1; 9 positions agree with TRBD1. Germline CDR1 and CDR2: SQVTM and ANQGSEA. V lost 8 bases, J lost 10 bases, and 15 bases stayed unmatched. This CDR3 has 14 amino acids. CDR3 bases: TGCAGCTCTCCGGGACAGGGCGCTCCGGGGGAGCAGTTCTTC. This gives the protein CSSPGQGAPGEQFF.

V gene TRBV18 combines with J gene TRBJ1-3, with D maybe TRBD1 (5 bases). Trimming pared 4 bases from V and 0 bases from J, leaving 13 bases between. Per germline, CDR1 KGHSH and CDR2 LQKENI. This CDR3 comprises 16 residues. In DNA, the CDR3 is TGTGCCAGCTCACTTTCCGGAGGGGTCTCTGGAAACACCATATATTTT. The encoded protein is CASSLSGGVSGNTIYF.

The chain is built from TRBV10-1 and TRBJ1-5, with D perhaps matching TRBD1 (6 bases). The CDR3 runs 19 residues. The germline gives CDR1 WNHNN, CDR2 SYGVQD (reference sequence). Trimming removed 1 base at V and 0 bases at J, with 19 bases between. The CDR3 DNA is TGCGCCAGCAGTGAGTTCCCGGGGGCTTATCAGGATAGCAATCAGCCCCAGCATTTT. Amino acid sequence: CASSEFPGAYQDSNQPQHF.

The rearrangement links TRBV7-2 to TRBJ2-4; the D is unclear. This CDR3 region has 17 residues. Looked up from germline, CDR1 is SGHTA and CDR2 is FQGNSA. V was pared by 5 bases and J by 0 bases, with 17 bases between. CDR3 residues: CASSHGWAEIAKNIQYF. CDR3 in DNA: TGTGCCAGCAGCCACGGATGGGCGGAGATAGCCAAAAACATTCAGTACTTC. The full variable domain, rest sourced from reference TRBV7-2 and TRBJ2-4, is GAGVSQSPSNKVTEKGKDVELRCDPISGHTALYWYRQSLGQGLEFLIYFQGNSAPDKSGLPSDRFSAERTGGSVSTLTIQRTQQEDSAVYLCASSHGWAEIAKNIQYFGAGTRLSVL.